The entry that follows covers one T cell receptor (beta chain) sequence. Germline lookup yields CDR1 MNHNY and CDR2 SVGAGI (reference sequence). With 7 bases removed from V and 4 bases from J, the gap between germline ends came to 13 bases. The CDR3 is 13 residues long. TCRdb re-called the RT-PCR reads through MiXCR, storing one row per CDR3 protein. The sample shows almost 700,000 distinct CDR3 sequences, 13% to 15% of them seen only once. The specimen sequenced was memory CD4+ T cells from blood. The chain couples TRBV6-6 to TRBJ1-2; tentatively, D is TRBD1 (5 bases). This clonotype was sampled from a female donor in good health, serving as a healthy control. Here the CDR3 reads CASNNPGRYGYTF. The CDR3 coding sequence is TGTGCCAGCAATAACCCGGGACGCTATGGCTACACCTTC.